The subject of this entry is one T cell receptor (beta chain). Its antigen is still unknown. Selected positively for CCR7 and CD45RO-negative, naive CD8 cells excluded terminally differentiated effector memory CD45RA+ cells. The study enrolled healthy HIV-negative adults without recent acute infections or vaccinations as donors. Using immunoSEQ multiplex PCR, the repertoire was profiled, and TCRdb retains in-frame clones only, with some absent. The sample carries approximately 810,000 clones, around 92% recorded once. The data originate from a study of shared clonotypes between healthy human individuals. Looking at the study overall: Each donor contributed plates that comprised three CD4 naive, three CD4 memory, two CD8 naive and one CD8 memory. General study results and limits: Generation of non-shared clonotypes was less probable than generation of clonotypes shared by all four donors.

Sequencing was performed on naive CD8+ T cells sorted from blood. This TCR was sampled from a man aged 25 to 40 in good health.

The CDR3 is CASSLSGIDEQYF. The CDR3 region has the DNA TGTGCCAGCAGCTTAAGCGGGATCGACGAGCAGTACTTC. The rearrangement joins TRBV5-4 to TRBJ2-7; 7 bases agree with TRBD2. Germline-derived CDR1 and CDR2 are SGHNT and YYREEE (reference sequence). There are 13 residues in the CDR3. J lost 5 bases, V lost 2 bases, and 4 bases had no gene match.